These 16 T cell receptor beta chains originate from one sample sequenced in a study of cytomegalovirus exposure and HLA in healthy donors. PCR used 60 Vbeta primers and 13 Jbeta primers. Sequenced by immunoSEQ multiplex PCR; TCRdb stores in-frame clones only, minus some. Of roughly 150,000 clones in the sample, more than 65% were seen once. Sequencing was done on a sample of PBMCs. The receptors derive from a man younger than 30 in good health and CMV-seropositive.

This clone was detected only a few times. The V gene is TRBV28, the J gene TRBJ2-6; no clear D gene. V shed 5 bases and J shed 0 bases, with 5 bases lying between them. Germline V gene data show CDR1 as MDHEN and CDR2 as SYDVKM. The CDR3 sequence is 14 residues long. Written as DNA, the CDR3 is TGTGCCAGCAGTGCAGGCTCTGGGGCCAACGTCCTGACTTTC. Protein product: CASSAGSGANVLTF.

The chain has TRBV29-1 and TRBJ2-3; a possible D gene is TRBD1 (5 bases). The CDR3 length is 15 residues. Germline CDR1 reads SQVTM; CDR2 reads ANQGSEA. With 5 bases removed from V and 1 base from J, the gap between germline ends came to 16 bases. For the CDR3, the DNA is TGCAGCGTTCCAGCAGACAGATCGCGCACAGATACGCAGTATTTT. It specifies CSVPADRSRTDTQYF.

This sequence joins TRBV7-2 and TRBJ2-1; weak D call: TRBD1 (5 bases). The V and J ends lost 5 bases and 0 bases respectively, with 17 bases between them. This CDR3 spans 17 amino acids. Germline values: CDR1 SGHTA, CDR2 FQGNSA. CDR3 sequence reads: CASSKPNTGTSYNEQFF. In DNA, the CDR3 is TGTGCCAGCAGCAAACCTAACACAGGCACCTCCTACAATGAGCAGTTCTTC.

The chain carries TRBV4-2 and TRBJ1-3; 10 nucleotides align to TRBD1. The CDR3 length is 19 residues. The V gene end was trimmed by 2 bases and the J gene end by 1 base; junction bases not matched to a gene: 11. The germline V gene encodes CDR1 LGHNA and CDR2 YNFKEQ. DNA for the CDR3: TGTGCCAGCAGCCAACTGGACAGGGGGTTCGGTGGGTCTGGAAACACCATATATTTT. Translating gives CASSQLDRGFGGSGNTIYF.

The CDR3 nucleotides read TGTGCCAGCTCAGGGGGGAGCGGAGATACGCAGTATTTT. It encodes CASSGGSGDTQYF. The V call is TRBV18, the J call TRBJ2-3; D might be TRBD2 (6 bases). The germline CDR1 and CDR2 sequences are KGHSH and LQKENI. The CDR3 extends over 13 amino acids. V was shortened by 5 bases and J by 5 bases, with 11 bases between the two germline ends.

The chain recombines TRBV7-9 with TRBJ2-3; no clear D gene. The CDR3 totals 14 residues. CDR1 is SEHNR and CDR2 is FQNEAQ in the germline V gene (reference sequence). Between the trimmed V and J ends, which lost 5 bases and 1 base, there was a span of 10 bases. The CDR3 DNA sequence: TGTGCCAGCAGCCCACAAGTGCGCACAGATACGCAGTATTTT. Protein product: CASSPQVRTDTQYF.

V gene TRBV7-7 combines with J gene TRBJ1-4, with D perhaps matching TRBD1 (6 bases). CDR1 and CDR2 from the germline V gene are SSHAT and FNYEAQ (reference sequence). V shed 5 bases and J shed 11 bases, with 15 bases lying between them. This CDR3 spans 13 amino acids. The CDR3 coding sequence is TGTGCCAGCAGCCTTAACAGGGCCGGGAAACTGTTTTTT. This sequence encodes CASSLNRAGKLFF.

The genes are TRBV28 and TRBJ2-7; 7 nucleotides agree with TRBD1. V trimming: 2 bases; J trimming: 10 bases; junction bases outside the gene matches: 8. Germline CDR1 is MDHEN and CDR2 is SYDVKM. The CDR3 is 13 residues long. The CDR3, as DNA: TGTGCCAGCAGTTTAAGAAGAACAGGGGCCCAGTACTTC. Translated: CASSLRRTGAQYF. The variable domain in full, completed from reference TRBV28 and TRBJ2-7, reads DVKVTQSSRYLVKRTGEKVFLECVQDMDHENMFWYRQDPGLGLRLIYFSYDVKMKEKGDIPEGYSVSREKKERFSLILESASTNQTSMYLCASSLRRTGAQYFGPGTRLTVT.

The chain couples TRBV27 to TRBJ2-7; a possible D gene is TRBD2 (5 bases). CDR3 length: 13 amino acids. V was pared by 8 bases and J by 2 bases, with 13 bases between. CDR1 and CDR2 from the germline V gene are MNHEY and SMNVEV (reference sequence). CDR3 nucleotide sequence: TGTGCCAGCGGGCGAGGACTCCCCTACGAGCAGTACTTC. Translating gives CASGRGLPYEQYF.

This chain connects TRBV6-5 to TRBJ1-1, with D possibly TRBD1 on 6 matching bases. V lost 2 bases and J 0 bases, leaving 7 bases between the germline ends. The CDR3 has 14 residues. CDR1 MNHEY and CDR2 SVGAGI come from the germline V gene. CDR3 protein: CASSYNRVNTEAFF. The CDR3 bases are TGTGCCAGCAGTTACAACAGGGTGAACACTGAAGCTTTCTTT.

V and J are TRBV7-2 and TRBJ2-7, with 12 bases identical to TRBD2. Near its end, the DNA agrees better with TRBJ2-1, so the J call may be wrong. Germline V gene data show CDR1 as SGHTA and CDR2 as FQGNSA. This CDR3 is 15 amino acids long. Written as DNA, the CDR3 is TGTGCCAGCAGCCCCTGGACTAGCGGGGACATTGAGCAGTTCTTC. Translated, it gives CASSPWTSGDIEQFF.

This chain joins TRBV29-1 and TRBJ1-2; 9 nucleotides align to TRBD1. This CDR3 is built from 14 residues. The junction had 9 bases not matched to a gene; V was cut back by 6 bases and J by 4 bases. Germline assignment: CDR1 SQVTM and CDR2 ANQGSEA. The DNA of the CDR3 is TGCAGCGTCGCCGGGACAGGGACGACCTATGGCTACACCTTC. Residues: CSVAGTGTTYGYTF.

This clone has just one count. The chain is built from TRBV4-3 and TRBJ2-1, with 7 bases aligning to TRBD1. The junction had 14 bases not matched to a gene; V was cut back by 0 bases and J by 0 bases. The CDR3 sequence is 20 residues long. Germline values: CDR1 LGHNA, CDR2 YSLEER. The CDR3 nucleotides are TGCGCCAGCAGCCAAGATCGGGTGGACAGGTACCAAAGCTCCTACAATGAGCAGTTCTTC. Its protein product is CASSQDRVDRYQSSYNEQFF.

This clone was counted a few times. This chain joins TRBV9 and TRBJ2-5, with a tentative D call TRBD1 (5 bases). Germline CDR1 SGDLS, CDR2 YYNGEE. The CDR3 totals 14 residues. V gave up 0 bases and J gave up 3 bases, with 9 bases separating them. The CDR3 protein is CASSVDQGEETQYF. CDR3 DNA: TGTGCCAGCAGCGTAGATCAGGGCGAAGAGACCCAGTACTTC.

The chain combines TRBV6-1 with TRBJ1-5, with TRBD1 matching 8 bases. The CDR3 runs to 17 residues. The V segment lost 5 bases and the J segment 1 base; nucleotides outside the gene matches: 10. The germline CDR1 and CDR2 sequences are MNHNS and SASEGT. The CDR3 reads CASSQGQGAVSNQPQHF. CDR3 in DNA: TGTGCCAGCAGTCAAGGACAGGGAGCTGTGAGCAATCAGCCCCAGCATTTT.

This sequence joins TRBV6-6 and TRBJ1-2; D uncertain. Germline V gene data show CDR1 as MNHNY and CDR2 as SVGAGI (reference sequence). The CDR3 has 14 residues. V was clipped by 0 bases and J by 2 bases, with 7 bases between them. The CDR3 region is CASSYSGKNYGYTF. The CDR3, as DNA: TGTGCCAGCAGTTACTCCGGGAAGAACTATGGCTACACCTTC.